These 29 T cell receptor beta chains were all obtained from the same sample, sequenced in a study of shared clonotypes between healthy human individuals. Here immunoSEQ multiplex PCR was the method, and the copy in TCRdb shows in-frame clones only, minus some. Among about 79,000 clones listed, about 65% were seen once. The sample was memory CD8+ T cells sorted from blood. Subset here: CD45RO+ cells pooled with CCR7-negative TemRA cells. These receptors were obtained from a man aged 25-45 years in good health.

The chain carries TRBV18 and TRBJ2-5; the D is unclear. This CDR3 comprises 15 residues. From germline, CDR1 is KGHSH and CDR2 LQKENI. V lost 2 bases, J lost 5 bases, and 15 bases lay in between. The CDR3 nucleotides read TGTGCCAGCTCACCAGTTACGGTGCAGATGGAGACCCAGTACTTC. Translation gives CASSPVTVQMETQYF. Full variable domain (outside the CDR3, taken from reference TRBV18 and TRBJ2-5): NAGVMQNPRHLVRRRGQEARLRCSPMKGHSHVYWYRQLPEEGLKFMVYLQKENIIDESGMPKERFSAEFPKEGPSILRIQQVVRGDSAAYFCASSPVTVQMETQYFGPGTRLLVL.

The chain uses TRBV11-2 and TRBJ2-7, with a tentative D call TRBD1 (6 bases). The CDR3 has 15 residues. Germline V CDR1 and CDR2: SGHAT, FQNNGV. V lost 6 bases to trimming and J lost 2 bases, with 17 bases between them. CDR3 in amino acids: CASRNPGVLPYEQYF. CDR3 nucleotides: TGTGCCAGCAGGAACCCAGGGGTCCTCCCCTACGAGCAGTACTTC.

The chain uses TRBV5-1 and TRBJ2-2, with 14 bases that match TRBD2. Germline-derived CDR1 and CDR2 are SGHRS and YFSETQ. V shed 4 bases, J shed 6 bases, and the junction held 8 bases outside the gene matches. This CDR3 has 17 amino acids. The CDR3 DNA sequence: TGCGCCAGCAGCGGGGGACTAGCGGGAGTAGGGTCCGGGGAGCTGTTTTTT. Translating gives CASSGGLAGVGSGELFF.

The chain carries TRBV1 and TRBJ1-5. TRBV1 is labeled a pseudogene. The CDR3 totals 14 residues. CDR3: CTSSRPLGNQPQHF. In DNA form, the CDR3 reads TGCACCAGCAGCCGCCCCCTTGGCAATCAGCCCCAGCATTTT.

This clone has a handful of counts. The V gene is TRBV27, the J gene TRBJ2-7; the D call may be TRBD1 or TRBD2 (5 bases each). Germline CDR1 MNHEY, CDR2 SMNVEV (reference sequence). CDR3 length equals 14 residues. V was trimmed by 6 bases and J by 5 bases, leaving 17 bases between them. CDR3 residues: CASRTGTTLNEQYF. CDR3 in DNA: TGTGCCAGCAGAACCGGGACGACGCTCAACGAGCAGTACTTC.

The chain couples TRBV4-1 to TRBJ2-7; 13 positions match TRBD2. The germline CDR1 and CDR2 sequences are MGHRA and YSYEKL. Trimming removed 5 bases from V and 5 bases from J; junction bases left unmatched: 3. The CDR3 is 14 residues long. This chain's CDR3 is CASSIGLAGDEQYF. The CDR3 DNA sequence: TGCGCCAGCAGCATCGGACTAGCGGGGGACGAGCAGTACTTC.

V usage is TRBV28 and J usage is TRBJ2-2; 9 nucleotides match TRBD1. The CDR3 spans 16 residues. The V and J ends lost 3 bases and 8 bases, in that order; junction bases with no gene match: 10. CDR1 is MDHEN and CDR2 is SYDVKM in the germline V gene. CDR3 in DNA: TGTGCCAGCAGTTTTTTGGACAGGGGCGGTAGGGGGGAGCTGTTTTTT. Its protein product is CASSFLDRGGRGELFF.

The CDR3 coding sequence is TGTGCCAGCAGCCAAGATCGGGACAGGTTTTTTTATGGCTACACCTTC. Protein: CASSQDRDRFFYGYTF. The V call is TRBV4-2, the J call TRBJ1-2, with TRBD1 identical over 8 bases. The CDR3 length is 16 residues. Germline V CDR1 and CDR2: LGHNA, YNFKEQ. V shed 0 bases, J shed 5 bases, and the junction held 8 bases outside the gene matches.

This clone was observed a handful of times. This sequence joins TRBV9 and TRBJ2-7; D might be TRBD1 (5 bases). The germline gives CDR1 SGDLS, CDR2 YYNGEE. V lost 0 bases, J lost 3 bases, and 7 bases lay in between. CDR3 size: 13 residues. The chain's CDR3 is CASSVETGYEQYF. DNA of the CDR3: TGTGCCAGCAGCGTAGAAACAGGCTACGAGCAGTACTTC. The variable domain in full, completed from reference TRBV9 and TRBJ2-7, reads DSGVTQTPKHLITATGQRVTLRCSPRSGDLSVYWYQQSLDQGLQFLIQYYNGEERAKGNILERFSAQQFPDLHSELNLSSLELGDSALYFCASSVETGYEQYFGPGTRLTVT.

This clone was seen at least ten times. The chain combines TRBV29-1 with TRBJ2-7; D unclear. CDR1 SQVTM and CDR2 ANQGSEA come from the germline V gene. The ends were cut back, 4 bases at V and 5 bases at J, with 9 bases in the middle. This CDR3 is 11 amino acids long. CDR3 nucleotides: TGCAGCGTTGTAAGGTCGGACGAGCAGTACTTC. Protein sequence: CSVVRSDEQYF.

The genes are TRBV28 and TRBJ2-1; D might be TRBD1 or TRBD2, each matching 5 bases. CDR3 length: 15 residues. The ends were cut back, 6 bases at V and 4 bases at J, with 16 bases in the middle. Germline V gene data show CDR1 as MDHEN and CDR2 as SYDVKM. The CDR3 sequence: CASSPGWDDYNEQFF. CDR3 in DNA: TGTGCCAGCAGCCCAGGATGGGACGATTACAATGAGCAGTTCTTC.

The rearrangement joins TRBV27 to TRBJ2-1; no clear D gene. Trimming left V 3 bases short and J 4 bases short, with 7 bases between. Germline loops: CDR1 MNHEY, CDR2 SMNVEV (reference sequence). This CDR3 is built from 13 residues. The CDR3 protein is CASSFFGYNEQFF. For the CDR3, the DNA is TGTGCCAGCAGTTTTTTTGGGTACAATGAGCAGTTCTTC.

This clone was picked up one time. The chain recombines TRBV7-8 with TRBJ2-3; 7 bases align to TRBD1. CDR3 length: 16 amino acids. Germline trimming cut 5 bases from V and 4 bases from J; bases unmatched to any gene: 12. The germline CDR1 and CDR2 sequences are SGHVS and FQNEAQ. CDR3 region: CASSQLYRGRADTQYF. CDR3 coding DNA: TGTGCCAGCAGCCAACTGTATAGGGGGCGAGCAGATACGCAGTATTTT.

This clone was counted only a few times. The chain recombines TRBV21-1 with TRBJ1-4. TRBV21-1 is listed as a pseudogene. The CDR3 is 10 amino acids. Here the CDR3 reads CTPRVAKLFF. As DNA, the CDR3 is TGTACCCCACGGGTGGCAAAACTGTTTTTT.

V and J are TRBV29-1 and TRBJ2-7; D is uncertain. The CDR3 totals 14 residues. V gave up 4 bases and J gave up 0 bases, with 13 bases separating them. Germline V gene sequence: CDR1 SQVTM, CDR2 ANQGSEA. The chain's CDR3 is CSVVPATLSYEQYF. CDR3 DNA: TGCAGCGTTGTCCCGGCCACCCTCTCCTACGAGCAGTACTTC.

The chain uses TRBV11-2 and TRBJ2-3; weak D call: TRBD2 (5 bases). Germline V gene lookup returns CDR1 SGHAT and CDR2 FQNNGV. V lost 4 bases to trimming and J lost 1 base, with 9 bases between them. This CDR3 contains 14 residues. The CDR3 DNA reads as TGTGCCAGCAGCTCCGTCGGGGGCACAGATACGCAGTATTTT. As protein: CASSSVGGTDTQYF.

The chain carries TRBV7-8 and TRBJ1-1; D is ambiguous. Germline CDR1 and CDR2: SGHVS and FQNEAQ. The V and J ends lost 3 bases and 2 bases respectively, with 10 bases between them. This CDR3 contains 14 residues. CDR3 in DNA: TGTGCCAGCAGCTTTTCACAATTCAACACTGAAGCTTTCTTT. This gives the protein CASSFSQFNTEAFF.

In its sample, this clone was seen a few times. The chain links TRBV12-2 to TRBJ2-2. TRBV12-2 is a recognized pseudogene. This CDR3 has 15 amino acids. The CDR3 nucleotides are TGTGCAAGTCCCCGGAGTAAGGGGGGAACCGGGGAGCTGTTTTTT. It translates to CASPRSKGGTGELFF.

V gene TRBV4-1 combines with J gene TRBJ1-1; D remains ambiguous. Germline CDR1 reads MGHRA; CDR2 reads YSYEKL. The CDR3 has 13 amino acids. Deletions cut 2 bases from V and 2 bases from J, with 6 bases between. CDR3 nucleotides: TGCGCCAGCAGCCAATATAGTAACACTGAAGCTTTCTTT. Translation gives CASSQYSNTEAFF.

A single count supports this clone. The chain recombines TRBV6-5 with TRBJ2-7; D possibly corresponds to TRBD2 (6 bases). V lost 5 bases and J lost 9, with 23 bases in between. The CDR3 contains 15 residues. Per the germline V gene, CDR1 is MNHEY and CDR2 is SVGAGI. CDR3 DNA: TGTGCCAGCAGTCAAGAAGGGACGGGAGCGGTCGGGCAGTACTTC. It specifies CASSQEGTGAVGQYF.

The chain couples TRBV29-1 to TRBJ1-2; the match to TRBD1 covers 8 bases. Trimming took 6 bases from V and 7 from J; bases not matched to a gene: 16. The CDR3 length is 15 residues. Per the germline V gene, CDR1 is SQVTM and CDR2 is ANQGSEA. CDR3 protein: CSVAGTTGTGAGYTF. In DNA form, the CDR3 reads TGCAGCGTCGCCGGAACCACCGGGACAGGAGCTGGCTACACCTTC.

The chain links TRBV23-1 to TRBJ2-3; possibly TRBD1 or TRBD2 for D (6 bases each). TRBV23-1 is identified as an open reading frame with a role that is uncertain. V lost 6 bases and J lost 4, with 17 bases in between. This CDR3 has 15 amino acids. In nucleotides, the CDR3 is TGCGCCAGCAGGTCAGAGGCGGAGGGGGCAGATACGCAGTATTTT. This gives the protein CASRSEAEGADTQYF.

The V gene is TRBV7-9, the J gene TRBJ2-3; 13 bases align to TRBD2. Per germline, CDR1 SEHNR and CDR2 FQNEAQ (reference sequence). The CDR3 consists of 17 residues. Trimming cost V 5 bases and J 4 bases; bases outside gene matches: 9. The CDR3 is CASSQELAGGPADTQYF. The CDR3 DNA is TGTGCCAGCAGCCAAGAACTAGCGGGAGGGCCGGCAGATACGCAGTATTTT. Full variable domain (remainder filled in from reference TRBV7-9 and TRBJ2-3): DTGVSQNPRHKITKRGQNVTFRCDPISEHNRLYWYRQTLGQGPEFLTYFQNEAQLEKSRLLSDRFSAERPKGSFSTLEIQRTEQGDSAMYLCASSQELAGGPADTQYFGPGTRLTVL.

J is TRBJ1-3 and V is TRBV29-1; the D is unclear. Germline V CDR1 and CDR2: SQVTM, ANQGSEA. CDR3 length: 13 residues. Trimming stripped 3 bases from V and 3 bases from J, with 9 bases between. CDR3 DNA sequence: TGCAGCGTTGAGATAGCCTTTGGAAACACCATATATTTT. Translated, it gives CSVEIAFGNTIYF.

This clone was seen only a few times. This chain connects TRBV28 to TRBJ1-1; TRBD1 might be the D (5 bases). The V gene's germline CDR1 is MDHEN and CDR2 SYDVKM. V was pared by 3 bases and J by 10 bases, with 18 bases between. This CDR3 is 14 amino acids long. The CDR3 here is CASSFGLAGQRAFF. The DNA of the CDR3 is TGTGCCAGCAGTTTTGGGTTGGCGGGGCAGAGAGCTTTCTTT.

V usage is TRBV29-1 and J usage is TRBJ2-7; D is uncertain. Germline V gene lookup returns CDR1 SQVTM and CDR2 ANQGSEA. The CDR3 totals 13 residues. V gave up 6 bases and J gave up 1 base, with 13 bases separating them. The CDR3 region is CSVRSPPSYEQYF. The CDR3 region has the DNA TGCAGCGTCCGTTCCCCCCCTTCCTACGAGCAGTACTTC.

The CDR3 loop is CASSLYRAMNPYEQYF. The CDR3 nucleotides read TGTGCCAGCAGCTTATACAGGGCGATGAATCCGTACGAGCAGTACTTC. The chain has TRBV7-9 and TRBJ2-7; D is possibly TRBD1 (6 bases). V was cut by 2 bases and J by 4 bases, with 18 bases left in between. The CDR3 is 16 residues long. Germline V gene lookup returns CDR1 SEHNR and CDR2 FQNEAQ (reference sequence). The whole variable domain, filled in from reference TRBV7-9 and TRBJ2-7, reads DTGVSQNPRHKITKRGQNVTFRCDPISEHNRLYWYRQTLGQGPEFLTYFQNEAQLEKSRLLSDRFSAERPKGSFSTLEIQRTEQGDSAMYLCASSLYRAMNPYEQYFGPGTRLTVT.

The DNA of the CDR3 is TGTGCCAGCAGCCAAGACCCCTTCGGCATTCAGTACTTC. Translating gives CASSQDPFGIQYF. The chain has TRBV6-6 and TRBJ2-4; no firm D call. The V and J ends lost 6 bases and 9 bases respectively, with 15 bases between them. The CDR3 is made up of 13 amino acids. Germline V lookup: CDR1 MNHNY, CDR2 SVGAGI (reference sequence).

The chain employs TRBV21-1 and TRBJ2-7. TRBV21-1 counts as a pseudogene. The CDR3 sequence is 17 residues long. The chain's CDR3 is CASSNFIGAGAGYEQYF. The CDR3 DNA reads as TGTGCCAGCAGCAATTTTATCGGGGCAGGGGCGGGATACGAGCAGTACTTC.